These T cell receptor beta chains were read from a single sample in a study of blood T cell repertoires in COVID-19. TCRdb keeps only in-frame clones here, not all; method: immunoSEQ multiplex PCR. The sample has roughly 140,000 clones, about 90% seen once. The sequencing input was peripheral blood. These TCRs come from a woman aged 50 to 60 with acute or convalescent COVID-19. Each CDR3 is given with its conserved first and last residue. A D gene is named only where the DNA matches it firmly. Size is omitted from some rows. Given values are once, few, many or a class for expanded clones.

CDR3aa,CDR3nt,j_gene,abundance,d_gene,v_gene
CASSASGRADTQYF,TGTGCCAGCAGCGCTAGCGGGAGAGCTGATACGCAGTATTTT,TRBJ2-3,.,TRBD2,TRBV9
CASSQGPDRGWYGYTF,TGTGCCAGCAGCCAAGGTCCGGACAGGGGGTGGTATGGCTACACCTTC,TRBJ1-2,.,TRBD1,TRBV3-1/TRBV3-2
CASSPETGGSSPLHF,TGTGCCAGCTCACCGGAGACAGGGGGCAGCTCACCCCTCCACTTT,TRBJ1-6,.,TRBD1,TRBV18
CASRDPGQGAGDTQYF,TGTGCCAGTAGAGATCCCGGGCAGGGGGCCGGAGATACGCAGTATTTT,TRBJ2-3,.,TRBD1,TRBV19
CASSEWTSSLPYEQYF,TGTGCCAGCAGTGAATGGACTAGCTCCCTACCCTACGAGCAGTACTTC,TRBJ2-7,.,TRBD2,TRBV25-1
CSVDRDSINYGYTF,TGCAGCGTAGATAGGGACAGCATAAACTATGGCTACACCTTC,TRBJ1-2,.,TRBD1,TRBV29-1
CATGTGVEKLFF,TGTGCCACCGGGACAGGGGTTGAAAAACTGTTTTTT,TRBJ1-4,.,TRBD1,TRBV19
CASSYSRELEAFF,TGTGCCAGCAGTTACTCGAGGGAACTTGAAGCTTTCTTT,TRBJ1-1,.,.,TRBV6-5
CSVSDNMNTEAFF,TGCAGCGTCTCCGATAACATGAACACTGAAGCTTTCTTT,TRBJ1-1,.,.,TRBV29-1
CASRESPGVRTGELFF,TGTGCCAGCAGGGAATCCCCAGGGGTGCGCACCGGGGAGCTGTTTTTT,TRBJ2-2,.,.,TRBV2
CASSKDSFLDTQYF,TGTGCCAGCAGCAAGGACTCTTTCCTAGATACGCAGTATTTT,TRBJ2-3,.,.,TRBV14
CASSIDGGAPHRGEKLFF,TGTGCCAGTAGTATAGATGGAGGGGCTCCACACCGGGGGGAAAAACTGTTTTTT,TRBJ1-4,.,.,TRBV19
CASSTGLSSHEQFF,TGCGCCAGCAGCACGGGACTATCCAGCCATGAGCAGTTCTTC,TRBJ2-1,.,TRBD2,TRBV5-1
CATSDRIKQETQYF,TGTGCCACCAGTGACAGGATTAAACAAGAGACCCAGTACTTC,TRBJ2-5,few,.,TRBV24-1
CASSQTDFYEQYF,TGTGCCAGCAGCCAGACAGACTTCTACGAGCAGTACTTC,TRBJ2-7,.,.,TRBV6-5
CATSRDAGLAGVHTQYF,TGTGCCACCAGCAGAGATGCCGGACTAGCGGGAGTTCATACGCAGTATTTT,TRBJ2-3,.,TRBD2,TRBV15
CASTDSHNSPLHF,TGTGCCAGCACGGACAGCCATAATTCACCCCTCCACTTT,TRBJ1-6,.,.,TRBV7-2
CASIRQGSDYGYTF,TGTGCCAGTATCCGACAGGGCTCCGACTATGGCTACACCTTC,TRBJ1-2,.,TRBD1,TRBV19
CASSGGTANTGELFF,TGTGCCAGTAGTGGCGGGACAGCGAACACCGGGGAGCTGTTTTTT,TRBJ2-2,.,.,TRBV19
CASSLMSSPNTGELFF,TGTGCCAGCAGCTTAATGAGTAGCCCGAACACCGGGGAGCTGTTTTTT,TRBJ2-2,.,.,TRBV7-3
CASSLAGPRNNEQFF,TGCGCCAGCAGCTTGGCGGGTCCCCGGAACAATGAGCAGTTCTTC,TRBJ2-1,.,.,TRBV5-1
CASHRDRGFGEQYF,TGTGCCAGCCACCGGGACAGGGGGTTCGGGGAGCAGTACTTC,TRBJ2-7,.,TRBD1,TRBV28
CASSPALGGAYEQYF,TGTGCCAGCAGTCCCGCGCTCGGGGGAGCCTACGAGCAGTACTTC,TRBJ2-7,.,.,TRBV27
CASSQEGASGTEAFF,TGCGCCAGCAGCCAAGAAGGGGCTAGCGGAACTGAAGCTTTCTTT,TRBJ1-1,.,.,TRBV4-1